This is a list of T cell receptor beta chains from one sample in a study of T cell responses to AZD1222 COVID-19 vaccine. Assay used: immunoSEQ multiplex PCR; TCRdb lists only in-frame clones, some missing. The sample carries 66,000 or so clones, roughly 87% recorded once. The source was peripheral blood, collected on day 0 of AZD1222 vaccination. These TCRs come from an adult in good health. Each CDR3 is given with its conserved first and last residue. A D gene is named only where the DNA matches it firmly. Where a row states a size, it is once, few, many or the class of an expanded clone; other rows omit it.

size,V,J,D,DNA,CDR3
NA,TRBV19,TRBJ1-6,NA,TGTGCCAGTACCGCACCCCTCCACTTT,CASTAPLHF
NA,TRBV29-1,TRBJ1-1,NA,TGCAGGGCCGACAGGAGGGGCACTGAAGCTTTCTTT,CRADRRGTEAFF
medium-sized,TRBV7-5,TRBJ2-2,NA,TGTGTCAGAAGCTTAGCCGCCCCCCCTATGGCTAGCGGGAGGACCGGGGAGCTGTTTTTT,CVRSLAAPPMASGRTGELFF
NA,TRBV12-3/TRBV12-4,TRBJ2-7,NA,TGTGCCAGCAGTCAGGCCTACGAGCAGTACTTC,CASSQAYEQYF
NA,TRBV7-9,TRBJ2-1,NA,TGTGCCAGCAGTTCAGGGACTCGAGTTGGGTACAATGAGCAGTTCTTC,CASSSGTRVGYNEQFF
NA,TRBV6-1,TRBJ2-1,NA,TGTGCCAGCAGTGAAGCTGGGGGCTCCTACAATGAGCAGTTCTTC,CASSEAGGSYNEQFF
NA,TRBV6-5,TRBJ1-2,NA,TGTGCCAGCGGAGGACCGAACTATGGCTACACCTTC,CASGGPNYGYTF
NA,TRBV7-2,TRBJ2-1,NA,TGTGCCAGCAGCGTACGGGGACCCTCCTACAATGAGCAGTTCTTC,CASSVRGPSYNEQFF
NA,TRBV3-1/TRBV3-2,TRBJ1-1,TRBD1,TGTGCCAGCAGCCGGGACAGGGGGTACACTGAAGCTTTCTTT,CASSRDRGYTEAFF
NA,TRBV7-4,TRBJ2-3,TRBD1,TGTGCCAGCAGCTTAGTGGGCAGGGGGCTATGCACAGATACGCAGTATTTT,CASSLVGRGLCTDTQYF
NA,TRBV6-2/TRBV6-3,TRBJ1-5,NA,TGTGCCAGCAGTTACGGCATCAGCAATCAGCCCCAGCATTTT,CASSYGISNQPQHF
NA,TRBV19,TRBJ1-2,TRBD1,TGTGCCAGTATTGATCAAGGACAGGGGGCGAGAGGCTACACCTTC,CASIDQGQGARGYTF
NA,TRBV28,TRBJ2-7,NA,TGTGCCAGCAGTTTCGCTCCCATTTACGAGCAGTACTTC,CASSFAPIYEQYF
NA,TRBV10-3,TRBJ1-1,TRBD1,TGTGCCATCAGTGAGGGGGGGACAGGATCGGGGAACACTGAAGCTTTCTTT,CAISEGGTGSGNTEAFF
NA,TRBV12-3/TRBV12-4,TRBJ1-5,NA,TGTGCCAGCAGTCTTATGGTTTCTCAGCCCCAGCATTTT,CASSLMVSQPQHF
NA,TRBV7-2,TRBJ1-5,NA,TGTGCCAGCAGCTTGGGATCGTCGGAGAATCAGCCCCAGCATTTT,CASSLGSSENQPQHF
NA,TRBV19,TRBJ2-1,TRBD1,TGTGCCAGCCGGACAGGGACTTCCTACAATGAGCAGTTCTTC,CASRTGTSYNEQFF
NA,TRBV5-5,TRBJ1-6,TRBD1,TGTGCCAGCAGCTTGGAGTTTCTACAGGGGTCACATTCACCCCTCCACTTT,CASSLEFLQGSHSPLHF
NA,TRBV6-1,TRBJ1-6,TRBD1,TGTGCCAGCAGTGAAGCGCCGGGACAGGGGCGGTCACCCCTCCACTTT,CASSEAPGQGRSPLHF
NA,TRBV18,TRBJ2-5,NA,TGTGCCAGCTCACCACCGGGGTCAGAGACCCAGTACTTC,CASSPPGSETQYF
NA,TRBV27,TRBJ1-6,TRBD1,TGTGCCAGCAGTTTTCTTGAGGGGACAGGGGATTCACCCCTCCACTTT,CASSFLEGTGDSPLHF
NA,TRBV27,TRBJ1-2,NA,TGTGCCAGCAGTTTATCGGGAGGGGAATTAGGCTACACCTTC,CASSLSGGELGYTF
NA,TRBV6-5,TRBJ2-7,NA,TGTGCCAGCAGCTTCTCGACACCCGAGGACTACGAGCAGTACTTC,CASSFSTPEDYEQYF
once,TRBV18,TRBJ1-5,NA,TGTGCCAGCTCACCTAATCGGGGGGAAGGTCAGCCCCAGCATTTT,CASSPNRGEGQPQHF
NA,TRBV19,TRBJ1-5,NA,TGTGCCAGTAGTGGGGGCTTCGATCAGCCCCAGCATTTT,CASSGGFDQPQHF
few,TRBV6-1,TRBJ2-5,TRBD2,TGTGCCAGCAGTGAACTAGCGGGGGGGCAAGAGACCCAGTACTTC,CASSELAGGQETQYF
NA,TRBV28,TRBJ2-5,NA,TGTGCCAGCACGCGGACGATTAATCCGACGGAGACCCAGTACTTC,CASTRTINPTETQYF
NA,TRBV20-1,TRBJ2-2,NA,TGCAGTGCTCCCGGGGAGCTGTTTTTT,CSAPGELFF
NA,TRBV6-2/TRBV6-3,TRBJ1-4,NA,TGTGCCAGCAGTGACAACGATGAAAAACTGTTTTTT,CASSDNDEKLFF
NA,TRBV27,TRBJ1-2,TRBD1,TGTGCCAGCAGGGAGACAGGGGGCGGGTTAGATGGCTACACCTTC,CASRETGGGLDGYTF
NA,TRBV6-5,TRBJ2-1,NA,TGTGCCAGCAGTTACTCTGGACGGAGCTCCTACAATGAGCAGTTCTTC,CASSYSGRSSYNEQFF
NA,TRBV28,TRBJ1-5,NA,TGTGCCAGCCCCTCCCGGCAGGGCAATCAGCCCCAGCATTTT,CASPSRQGNQPQHF
NA,TRBV28,TRBJ2-3,TRBD2,TGTGCCACCGTTAGCGGGAGCCCAGATACGCAGTATTTT,CATVSGSPDTQYF
once,TRBV7-9,TRBJ2-5,NA,TGTGCCAGCAGCATAAGAGGGGGATTAGGAGGGCGAGAGACCCAGTACTTC,CASSIRGGLGGRETQYF
NA,TRBV3-1/TRBV3-2,TRBJ2-3,TRBD2,TGTGCCAGCAGCCAATTGCCTCTAGCGGGGGGGCGGGATACGCAGTATTTT,CASSQLPLAGGRDTQYF
NA,TRBV15,TRBJ1-2,TRBD1,TGTGCCACCAGCAGAGACCGGACAGGGCTTGAGGGCTACACCTTC,CATSRDRTGLEGYTF
NA,TRBV18,TRBJ1-4,NA,TGTGCCAGCTCACCCATAGGTCAGCGTAATGAAAAACTGTTTTTT,CASSPIGQRNEKLFF
NA,TRBV5-1,TRBJ1-5,TRBD1,TGCGCCAGCAGCTGGACAGGGGCTAGCAATCAGCCCCAGCATTTT,CASSWTGASNQPQHF
NA,TRBV3-1/TRBV3-2,TRBJ2-1,NA,TGTGCCAGCAGCCAAGAGGTCTCGACCTACAATGAGCAGTTCTTC,CASSQEVSTYNEQFF
NA,TRBV10-1,TRBJ2-1,NA,TGCGCCAGCAGTGAGTCGGGGCGGGCGTACTACAATGAGCAGTTCTTC,CASSESGRAYYNEQFF
NA,TRBV18,TRBJ1-1,NA,TGTGCCAGCTCACTCGATTTGAACACTGAAGCTTTCTTT,CASSLDLNTEAFF
NA,TRBV7-3,TRBJ2-3,TRBD2,TGTGCCAGCAGCTTAAGTATAGCGGGAGCCGCAGATACGCAGTATTTT,CASSLSIAGAADTQYF
NA,TRBV11-3,TRBJ2-3,TRBD2,TGTGCCAGCAGCCCTCTAGCGGGGGGCACAGATACGCAGTATTTT,CASSPLAGGTDTQYF
NA,TRBV27,TRBJ2-1,TRBD2,TGTGCCAGCAGTTTAGTACTAGCGGGATTCAATGAGCAGTTCTTC,CASSLVLAGFNEQFF
NA,TRBV12-3/TRBV12-4,TRBJ1-1,NA,TGTGCCAGCAGTCCTCACGTGAACACTGAAGCTTTCTTT,CASSPHVNTEAFF
NA,TRBV11-3,TRBJ1-1,TRBD1,TGTGCCAGCAGCCTAGGACAGGGATGGAACACTGAAGCTTTCTTT,CASSLGQGWNTEAFF